This T cell receptor (beta chain) was obtained from a study of T cell responses to AZD1222 COVID-19 vaccine. Study results and caveats: Baseline seropositivity characterized only six or seven AZD1222 recipients. Among the donors, most were white British and more were female, and clonal diversity was possibly underestimated. Spike-specific TCRs gained breadth and depth after people received two AZD1222 doses.

Turning to this clone: What it recognizes is unknown.

The assay was immunoSEQ multiplex PCR, and TCRdb's table has in-frame clones only and misses some. The sample carries about 120,000 clones, 87% recorded once. The TCR comes from an adult in good health. Sequenced here: peripheral blood, sampled on day 0 of AZD1222 vaccination.

CDR3 in amino acids: CASSVPETDTQYF. For the CDR3, the DNA is TGTGCCAGCAGCGTTCCGGAGACAGATACGCAGTATTTT. The rearrangement joins TRBV9 to TRBJ2-3; no clear D gene. This CDR3 contains 13 residues. The V gene lost 2 bases and the J gene lost 3 bases, with 7 bases spanning the gap. Germline CDR1 is SGDLS and CDR2 is YYNGEE.